The entry below gives a single TCR beta chain sequence along with its context. The antigen this receptor binds is unknown. Base qualities are not at hand, and no much larger clone is one base apart. The sample originates from a study of blood T cell repertoires in COVID-19 (TCRdb year 2020). About the investigation overall: Collaborator samples came from the United States, Italy and Spain and covered acute and convalescent phases of COVID-19. Sample metadata almost always included a de-identified subject ID, COVID-19 status, age in years and sex. Deeply sampled blood TCRbeta repertoires from subjects exposed to, actively infected with, or recovered from COVID-19 were included in the dataset. The samples were drawn from the first 160 participants of the ongoing ImmuneRACE study and from 1,254 subjects provided by 6 global collaborators. Where HLA class I and class II types were available, the types were taken from metadata supplied by the sample provider, not from assay-based typing. The prospective study material was composed of cDNA or gDNA derived from T cells, B-cell-depleted T cells, or PBMCs. The repertoires were released in a freely available public database meant as a resource for research on the immune response to SARS-CoV-2.

TCRbeta CDR3 regions were amplified from genomic DNA using the immunoSEQ Assay, a bias-controlled multiplex PCR. The paper's processing steps were these. Within the assay, amplification of reference gene primers was used to estimate how many nucleated cells each sample contained. To quantify the absolute abundance of each unique TCRbeta CDR3 rearrangement, sequence reads were collapsed and filtered. For each sample, productive Simpson clonality was calculated by taking the square root of Simpson's diversity index across productive rearrangements. The immuneACCESS repertoire file appears here via TCRdb, limited to in-frame rearrangements. These files lack a portion of the clones; in checked studies, under half of the deficit traces to unresolved V genes, and the cause of the others is not known. That table supplies the V and J calls and clone size; D and trimming were determined from the DNA. Counted in this sample were roughly 220,000 clones; 70% to 85% of them appeared once. The top ten constitute around 1.5% of the sample.

Samples from volunteer blood donors who had recovered from COVID-19 were contributed by a second Seattle source. The collaborating institutions used their own protocols to collect whole blood in K2EDTA tubes. For TCRbeta analysis, collaborator samples were shipped as frozen whole blood, as isolated PBMCs, or as DNA extracted from either sample type. Study-wide findings and limitations: How much clinical and demographic metadata was included differed by source and by participant, and the metadata was provided uncurated.

From the cysteine up to the phenylalanine, the CDR3 has a length of 15 residues. The entry retains the CDR3 DNA only, 45 bases that are in frame from base 1. CDR1 GTSNPN and CDR2 SVGIG are derived from the germline V gene (reference sequence). V and J are trimmed by 0 bases and 4 bases, and the gene matches miss 6 bases of the junction. This clonotype originated in a woman in her 40s who had recovered from COVID-19. The sample taken for sequencing was peripheral blood. The V and J segments used are TRBV30 and TRBJ1-3, with 7 middle bases fitting TRBD1. The CDR3 protein sequence reads: CAWSVDRVSGNTIYF. DNA sequence: TGTGCCTGGAGTGTAGACAGGGTTTCGGGAAACACCATATATTTT.